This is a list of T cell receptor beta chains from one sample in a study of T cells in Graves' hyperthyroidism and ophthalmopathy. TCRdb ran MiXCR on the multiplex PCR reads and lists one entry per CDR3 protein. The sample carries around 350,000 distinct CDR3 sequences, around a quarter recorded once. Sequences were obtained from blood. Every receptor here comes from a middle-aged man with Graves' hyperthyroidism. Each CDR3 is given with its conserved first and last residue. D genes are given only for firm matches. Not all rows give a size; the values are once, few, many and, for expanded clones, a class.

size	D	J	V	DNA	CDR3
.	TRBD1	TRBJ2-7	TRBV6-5	TGTGCCAGCAGTTTCCGGACAGGGGGGTACCACGAGCAGTACTTC	CASSFRTGGYHEQYF
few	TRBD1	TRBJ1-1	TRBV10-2	TGCGCCAGCAGGCTCGGACAGGGGGCCATGAACACTGAAGCTTTCTTT	CASRLGQGAMNTEAFF
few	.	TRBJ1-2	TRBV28	TGTGCCAGCATTGTTTCGTCGGGATTCTTAGATGGCTACACCTTC	CASIVSSGFLDGYTF
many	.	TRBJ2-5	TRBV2	TGTGCCAGCCTCTTGGAGACCCAGTACTTC	CASLLETQYF
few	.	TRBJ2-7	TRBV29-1	TGCAGCGCTTACATAGACTTCTCCTACGAGCAGTACTTC	CSAYIDFSYEQYF
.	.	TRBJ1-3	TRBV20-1	TGCAGTGCTAGACCTCTTGCAGGGTCTGGAAACACCATATATTTT	CSARPLAGSGNTIYF
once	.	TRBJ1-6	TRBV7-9	TGTGCCAGCAGATCACAGGGCCTACATTCACCCCTCCACTTT	CASRSQGLHSPLHF
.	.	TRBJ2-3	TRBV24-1	TGTGCCACCAGTGATTTTACGGCGGGCGGCACAGATACGCAGTATTTT	CATSDFTAGGTDTQYF
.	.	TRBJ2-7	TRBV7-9	TGTGCCAGCAGCTTAGTGGGTCAGCTCTCCTACGAGCAGTACTTC	CASSLVGQLSYEQYF
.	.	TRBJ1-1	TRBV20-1	TGCAGTGCTAGAAGGGGCAGGGAGCCCACTGAAGCTTTCTTT	CSARRGREPTEAFF
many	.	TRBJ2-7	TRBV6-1	TGTGCCAGCACCCCCCCCGAGGGCTACGAGCAGTACTTC	CASTPPEGYEQYF
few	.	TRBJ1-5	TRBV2	TGTGCCAGCAGTGAAGCATACTCACGGAGGCCCCAGCATTTT	CASSEAYSRRPQHF
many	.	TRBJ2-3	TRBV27	TGTGCCAGCAGTTTACTCGGCACAGATACGCAGTATTTT	CASSLLGTDTQYF
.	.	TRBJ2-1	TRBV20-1	TGCAGTGCTAGTCCACTAGTGGGGAATGAGCAGTTCTTC	CSASPLVGNEQFF
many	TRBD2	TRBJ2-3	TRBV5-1	TGCGCCAGCGCTAGCGGGAGCATCTCAGATACGCAGTATTTT	CASASGSISDTQYF
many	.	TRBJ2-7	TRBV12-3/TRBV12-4	TGTGCCAGCAGTTCTCGGGGGGAGCAGTACTTC	CASSSRGEQYF
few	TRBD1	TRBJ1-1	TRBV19	TGTGCCAGTAGTATAGGACGGGGACAGTTCACTGAAGCTTTCTTT	CASSIGRGQFTEAFF
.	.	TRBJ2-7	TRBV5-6	TGTGCCAGCAGCTGGGGGCCCAGGGAGCAGTACTTC	CASSWGPREQYF
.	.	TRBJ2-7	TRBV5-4	TGTGCCAGCAGCTATGGACCCGGGGACTCCTACGAGCAGTACTTC	CASSYGPGDSYEQYF
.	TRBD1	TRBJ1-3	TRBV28	TGTGCCAGCAGTCCATGGACAGGCCACTCTGGAAACACCATATATTTT	CASSPWTGHSGNTIYF
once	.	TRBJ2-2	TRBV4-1	TGCGCCAGCAGCCAAGATGGTGCCAGGGGTAACACCGGGGAGCTGTTTTTT	CASSQDGARGNTGELFF
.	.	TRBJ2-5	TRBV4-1	TGCGCCAGCAGCCTCCAGGACTATAAACAAGAGACCCAGTACTTC	CASSLQDYKQETQYF
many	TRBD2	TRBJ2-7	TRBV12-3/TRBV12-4	TGTGCCAGCAGCCTCCTAGCGGGAGGACCCTACGAGCAGTACTTC	CASSLLAGGPYEQYF
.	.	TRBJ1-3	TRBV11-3	TGTGCCAGCAGCCTCTCAGGGCCCTCTGGAAACACCATATATTTT	CASSLSGPSGNTIYF
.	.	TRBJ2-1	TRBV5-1	TGCGCCAGCAGCTTAGCGGGTATTACCTACAATGAGCAGTTCTTC	CASSLAGITYNEQFF
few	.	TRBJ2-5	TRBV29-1	TGCAGCGTTGAATTGCCGAACCAAGAGACCCAGTACTTC	CSVELPNQETQYF
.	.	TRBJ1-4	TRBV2	TGTGCCAGCAGCTTACCAGGGGACAATGAAAAACTGTTTTTT	CASSLPGDNEKLFF
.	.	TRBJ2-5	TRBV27	TGTGCCAGCAGTTTAGGACGATCGGAGGGCCAAGAGACCCAGTACTTC	CASSLGRSEGQETQYF
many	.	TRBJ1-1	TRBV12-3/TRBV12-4	TGTGCCAGCAGTGCTTCCCAGCGAATGAACACTGAAGCTTTCTTT	CASSASQRMNTEAFF
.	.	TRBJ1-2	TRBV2	TGTGCCAGCAGGGTCGGATCTGAGGATGGCTACACCTTC	CASRVGSEDGYTF
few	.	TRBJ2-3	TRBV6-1	TGTGCCAGCAGTGAATGGGCTCCCACAGATACGCAGTATTTT	CASSEWAPTDTQYF
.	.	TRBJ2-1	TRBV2	TGTGCCAGCATCGCCGGGATAAGCGGGTACAATGAGCAGTTCTTC	CASIAGISGYNEQFF
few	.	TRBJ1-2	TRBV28	TGTGCCAGCAGTTTGGCCGGGTTGGACTATGGCTACACCTTC	CASSLAGLDYGYTF
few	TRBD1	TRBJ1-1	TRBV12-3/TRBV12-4	TGTGCCAGCAAACAGGGGGCCGTGGGGGCTTTCTTT	CASKQGAVGAFF
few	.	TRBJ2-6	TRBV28	TGTGCCAGCAGTTTCCTCAGCTCTGGGGCCAACGTCCTGACTTTC	CASSFLSSGANVLTF
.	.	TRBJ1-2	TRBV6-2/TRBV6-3	TGTGCCAGCAGTGGGGACGGTTATTTGAGTGGCTACACCTTC	CASSGDGYLSGYTF
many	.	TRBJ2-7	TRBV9	TGTGCCAGCAGCGTAAGTGACACCTACGAGCAGTACTTC	CASSVSDTYEQYF
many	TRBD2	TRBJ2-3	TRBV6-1	TGTGCCAGCAGTGCCCCGACTAGCGGGAGTGCAGATACGCAGTATTTT	CASSAPTSGSADTQYF
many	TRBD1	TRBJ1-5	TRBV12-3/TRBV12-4	TGTGCCAGCAGTCAGACAGGGGGCGGACAGCCCCAGCATTTT	CASSQTGGGQPQHF
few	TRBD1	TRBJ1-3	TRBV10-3	TGTGCCATCAGTGAGACAGGGGGCGCTTCCACCGGACTCGGAAACACCATATATTTT	CAISETGGASTGLGNTIYF
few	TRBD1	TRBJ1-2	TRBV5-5	TGTGCCAGCAGCTTGGACAGGGGGTTTTATGGCTACACCTTC	CASSLDRGFYGYTF
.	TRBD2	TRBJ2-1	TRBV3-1	TGTACCAGCAGCCAGACTAGCGGGAGATTAGGGTACAATGAGCAGTTCTTC	CTSSQTSGRLGYNEQFF